This TCR beta chain was recorded in a study of blood T cell repertoires in COVID-19. About the research overall: Some COVID-19 samples were acute and others convalescent; all came from the United States, Italy and Spain. The cDNA or gDNA used as material had been derived from T cells, B-cell-depleted T cells, or PBMCs.

This CDR3 region has 12 residues. V lost 7 bases and J 3 bases, leaving 7 bases between the germline ends. The germline CDR1 and CDR2 sequences are SNHLY and FYNNEI. How the authors handled the data: Reference gene primers were amplified, and this amplification served to estimate nucleated cell counts. Assay: immunoSEQ multiplex PCR; the TCRdb copy retains only in-frame clones and omits some. V and J calls and clone size follow that table, whereas D and trimming were derived from the DNA. The data show approximately 260,000 clones, about four fifths seen once. The chain has TRBV2 and TRBJ1-5; D is unresolved. The material sequenced was peripheral blood. This sequence was found in an elderly woman with acute or convalescent COVID-19. The CDR3 is CASMGPNQPQHF. The CDR3 bases are TGTGCCAGCATGGGCCCCAATCAGCCCCAGCATTTT.